A single T cell receptor beta chain is shown here with its context. The antigen is unknown. This entry belongs to a study of CD8 T cells in Susac syndrome. With 5 bases removed from V and 1 base from J, the gap between germline ends came to 18 bases. The CDR3 spans 17 residues. Germline V CDR1 and CDR2: SGHNT, YENEEA. General study findings and limits: The study conceded that relatively few individuals underwent its TCR sequencing and HLA analysis.

Sequencing of TCR beta, carried out with a high-throughput approach, was applied to CD8+ and CD4+ T cells from the blood. Bulk CD8+ and CD4+ cells came from magnetic negative isolation; CD8+ TEMRA by FACS. It was with random hexamers that about 0.45 to 1 ug RNA was reverse transcribed. Multiplex PCR with immunoSEQ amplified the TCR beta CDR3 across 54 Vbeta and 13 Jbeta. TCRdb re-called the immunoSEQ multiplex PCR reads with MiXCR, one entry per CDR3 protein. The table has approximately 120,000 distinct CDR3 sequences, 85% to 95% seen once. What was sequenced was CD8+ T cells from PBMCs. The rearrangement uses TRBV11-3 and TRBJ2-1, with D possibly being TRBD1 or TRBD2 (5 bases each). This sequence was found in a human donor in good health. CDR3 residues: CASSAEVGARSYNEQFF. Written as DNA, the CDR3 is TGTGCCAGCAGCGCGGAGGTAGGGGCACGGTCCTACAATGAGCAGTTCTTC. Supplemented by reference TRBV11-3 and TRBJ2-1, the full variable domain reads EAGVVQSPRYKIIEKKQPVAFWCNPISGHNTLYWYLQNLGQGPELLIRYENEEAVDDSQLPKDRFSAERLKGVDSTLKIQPAELGDSAVYLCASSAEVGARSYNEQFFGPGTRLTVL.